This T cell receptor (beta chain) derives from a study of a mutant IDH1 vaccine in newly diagnosed glioma. Study-level results: Top peripheral T cell clonotype shifts appeared unrelated to pseudoprogression.

The CDR3 is 13 residues long. The germline V gene encodes CDR1 GTSNPN and CDR2 SVGIG (reference sequence). The V segment lost 3 bases and the J segment 3 bases; nucleotides outside the gene matches: 5. Repertoires were generated with immunoSEQ multiplex PCR, while TCRdb's copy carries only in-frame clones and drops some. The table includes about 54,000 clones, around 84% detected once. A word on this clone: Its antigen is as yet unknown.

Noted time point: week 35, safety follow-up. One vaccine dose held 300 ug of mutant IDH1 20-mer peptide and came with topical imiquimod. The sequence was obtained from a woman in her late teens or twenties with glioma. The sample consisted of PBMCs, taken from a glioma patient whose treatment included an IDH1 peptide vaccine. The chain employs TRBV30 and TRBJ2-7; 7 positions match TRBD2. CDR3 coding DNA: TGTGCCTGGAGCCCAGGACTAGACTACGAGCAGTACTTC. Translated: CAWSPGLDYEQYF.